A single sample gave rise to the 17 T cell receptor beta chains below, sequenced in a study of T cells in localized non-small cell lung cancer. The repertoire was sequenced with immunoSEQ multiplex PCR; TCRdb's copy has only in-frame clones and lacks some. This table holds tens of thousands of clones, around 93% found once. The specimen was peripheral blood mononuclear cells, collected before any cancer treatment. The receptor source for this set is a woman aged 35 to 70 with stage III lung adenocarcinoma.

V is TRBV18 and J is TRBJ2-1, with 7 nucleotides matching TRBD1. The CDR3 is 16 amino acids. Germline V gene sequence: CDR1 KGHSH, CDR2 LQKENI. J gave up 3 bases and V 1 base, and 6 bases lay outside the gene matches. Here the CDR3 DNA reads TGTGCCAGCTCACCACAGCCGGACAGGAGCTACAATGAGCAGTTCTTC. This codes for CASSPQPDRSYNEQFF.

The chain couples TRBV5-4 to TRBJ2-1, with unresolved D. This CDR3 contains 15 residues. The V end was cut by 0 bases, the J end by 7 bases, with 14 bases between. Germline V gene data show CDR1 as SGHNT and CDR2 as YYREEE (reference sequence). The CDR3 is CASSLGSPEWNEQFF. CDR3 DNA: TGTGCCAGCAGCTTGGGGAGCCCAGAGTGGAATGAGCAGTTCTTC.

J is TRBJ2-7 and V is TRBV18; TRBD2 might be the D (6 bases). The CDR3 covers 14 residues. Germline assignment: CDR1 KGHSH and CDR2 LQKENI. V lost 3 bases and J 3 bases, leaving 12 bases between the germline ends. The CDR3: CASSPGLGIYEQYF. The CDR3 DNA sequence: TGTGCCAGCTCACCGGGACTGGGGATCTACGAGCAGTACTTC.

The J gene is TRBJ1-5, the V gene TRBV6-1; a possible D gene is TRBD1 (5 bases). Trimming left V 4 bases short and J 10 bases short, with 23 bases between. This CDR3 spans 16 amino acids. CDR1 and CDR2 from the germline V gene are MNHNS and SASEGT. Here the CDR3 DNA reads TGTGCCAGCAGTGGACTAACGGGGACGGCTGGAGGTCCCCAGCATTTT. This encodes CASSGLTGTAGGPQHF.

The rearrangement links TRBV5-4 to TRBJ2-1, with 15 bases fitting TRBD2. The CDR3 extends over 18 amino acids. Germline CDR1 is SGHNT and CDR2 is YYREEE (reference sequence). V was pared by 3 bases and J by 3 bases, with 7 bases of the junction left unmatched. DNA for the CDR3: TGTGCCAGCAGCTCCTGGACTAGCGGGAGGGCCCTCTACAATGAGCAGTTCTTC. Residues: CASSSWTSGRALYNEQFF.

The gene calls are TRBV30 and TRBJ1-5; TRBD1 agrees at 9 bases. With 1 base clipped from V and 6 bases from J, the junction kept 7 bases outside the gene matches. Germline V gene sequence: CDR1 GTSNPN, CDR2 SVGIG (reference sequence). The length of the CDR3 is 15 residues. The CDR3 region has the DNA TGTGCCTGGAGTGGACGGACAGGGGATGTTCAGCCCCAGCATTTT. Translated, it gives CAWSGRTGDVQPQHF.

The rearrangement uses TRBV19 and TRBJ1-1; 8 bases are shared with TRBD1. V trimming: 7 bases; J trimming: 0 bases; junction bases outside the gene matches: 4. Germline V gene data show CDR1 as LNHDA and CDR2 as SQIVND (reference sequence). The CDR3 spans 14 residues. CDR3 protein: CASTQDRVNTEAFF. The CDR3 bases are TGTGCCAGTACCCAGGACAGGGTGAACACTGAAGCTTTCTTT.

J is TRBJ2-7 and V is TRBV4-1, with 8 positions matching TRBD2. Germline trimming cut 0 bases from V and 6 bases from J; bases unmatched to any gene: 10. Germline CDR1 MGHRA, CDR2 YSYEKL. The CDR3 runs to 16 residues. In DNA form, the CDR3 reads TGCGCCAGCAGCCAAGATACGGGGGCGGGGGGATCCGAGCAGTACTTC. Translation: CASSQDTGAGGSEQYF.

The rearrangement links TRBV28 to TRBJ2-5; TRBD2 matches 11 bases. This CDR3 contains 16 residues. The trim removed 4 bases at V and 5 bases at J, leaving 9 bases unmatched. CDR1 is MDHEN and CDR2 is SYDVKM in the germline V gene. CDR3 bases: TGTGCCAGCAGTTCTAGCGGGAGGAGGTTTTCCGAGACCCAGTACTTC. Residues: CASSSSGRRFSETQYF.

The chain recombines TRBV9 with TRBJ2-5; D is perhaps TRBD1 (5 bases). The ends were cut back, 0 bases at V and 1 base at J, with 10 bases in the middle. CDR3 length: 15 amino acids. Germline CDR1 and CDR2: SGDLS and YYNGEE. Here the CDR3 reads CASSVGSGFQETQYF. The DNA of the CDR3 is TGTGCCAGCAGCGTAGGATCAGGGTTCCAAGAGACCCAGTACTTC.

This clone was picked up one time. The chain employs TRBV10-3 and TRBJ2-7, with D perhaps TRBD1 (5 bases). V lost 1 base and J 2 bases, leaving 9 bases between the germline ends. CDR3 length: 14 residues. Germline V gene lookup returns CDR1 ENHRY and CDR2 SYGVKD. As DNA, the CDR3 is TGTGCCATCAGTGAGTTGCAGGGCCCCTACGAGCAGTACTTC. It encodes CAISELQGPYEQYF.

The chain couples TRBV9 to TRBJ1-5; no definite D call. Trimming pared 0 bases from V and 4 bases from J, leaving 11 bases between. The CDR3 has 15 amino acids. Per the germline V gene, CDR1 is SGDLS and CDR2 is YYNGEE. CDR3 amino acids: CASSVDPGMNQPQHF. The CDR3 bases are TGTGCCAGCAGCGTAGATCCAGGCATGAATCAGCCCCAGCATTTT.

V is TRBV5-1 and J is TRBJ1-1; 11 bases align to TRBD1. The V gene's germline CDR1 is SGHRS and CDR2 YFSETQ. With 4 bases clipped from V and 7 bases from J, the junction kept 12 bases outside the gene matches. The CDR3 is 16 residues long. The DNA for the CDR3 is TGCGCCAGCAGCCAGGACAGGGGGCTCGTTCTTGATGAAGCTTTCTTT. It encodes CASSQDRGLVLDEAFF. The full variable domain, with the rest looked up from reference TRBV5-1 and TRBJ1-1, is KAGVTQTPRYLIKTRGQQVTLSCSPISGHRSVSWYQQTPGQGLQFLFEYFSETQRNKGNFPGRFSGRQFSNSRSEMNVSTLELGDSALYLCASSQDRGLVLDEAFFGQGTRLTVV.

The CDR3 loop reads CASSPRAGRNTEAFF. Written as DNA, the CDR3 is TGTGCCAGCTCACCGAGAGCTGGGAGGAACACTGAAGCTTTCTTT. The chain is built from TRBV18 and TRBJ1-1; the D is unclear. Trimming took 3 bases from V and 1 from J, leaving 12 bases between them. This CDR3 has 15 residues. CDR1 and CDR2 from the germline V gene are KGHSH and LQKENI.

CDR3 region: CASRAQGPGELFF. The CDR3 DNA reads as TGTGCCAGTAGGGCCCAGGGGCCCGGGGAGCTGTTTTTT. The chain couples TRBV19 to TRBJ2-2, with a tentative D call TRBD1 (6 bases). This CDR3 region has 13 residues. V lost 6 bases and J 6 bases, leaving 11 bases between the germline ends. From germline, CDR1 is LNHDA and CDR2 SQIVND (reference sequence).

CDR3 in DNA: TGTGCCAGCAGCCCGGGACAGGGAGGGACCGGGGAGCTGTTTTTT. Protein product: CASSPGQGGTGELFF. The genes are TRBV11-2 and TRBJ2-2; 9 bases map to TRBD1. CDR1 is SGHAT and CDR2 is FQNNGV in the germline V gene. CDR3 length: 15 residues. V dropped 5 bases and J dropped 5; count of bases not matched to a gene: 6. The whole variable domain, remainder taken from reference TRBV11-2 and TRBJ2-2, is EAGVAQSPRYKIIEKRQSVAFWCNPISGHATLYWYQQILGQGPKLLIQFQNNGVVDDSQLPKDRFSAERLKGVDSTLKIQPAKLEDSAVYLCASSPGQGGTGELFFGEGSRLTVL.

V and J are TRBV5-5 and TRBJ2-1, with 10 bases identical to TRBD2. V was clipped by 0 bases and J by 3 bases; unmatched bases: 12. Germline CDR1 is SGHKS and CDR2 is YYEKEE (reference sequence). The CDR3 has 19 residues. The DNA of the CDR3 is TGTGCCAGCAGCTTGGCCCGCGTGACTAGCGGGTTACACTACAATGAGCAGTTCTTC. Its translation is CASSLARVTSGLHYNEQFF.